This record concerns one T cell receptor beta chain sequence. As yet, its antigen is unknown. By way of CD45RO/CCR7/CD25/CD127/CD95/CD27, the CD4+ regulatory, stem cell-like memory, central memory and naive cells were sorted. CDR3 length equals 16 residues. Germline values: CDR1 KGHSH, CDR2 LQKENI. V dropped 6 bases and J dropped 3; count of bases not matched to a gene: 8. This specimen belongs to a study of beta chain features in type 1 diabetes. General observations from the study: These data did not resolve whether HLA type affects TCRB rearrangement. Type 1 diabetes patients had moderately but significantly shorter TCRB CDR3s in all four CD4+ subsets.

cDNA synthesis used the whole RNA isolate, giving expressed TCRB sequences. The repertoire was sequenced with immunoSEQ multiplex PCR; TCRdb's copy has only in-frame clones and lacks some. The sample has 400,000 or so clones; around 12% are singletons. This TCR was recovered from a woman under 30 with type 1 diabetes. The sequenced sample was naive CD4+ T cells from blood. The chain has TRBV18 and TRBJ1-5; 10 nucleotides agree with TRBD1. Written as DNA, the CDR3 is TGTGCCAGCTCTCCAACCGGGACAGGGGCCAATCAGCCCCAGCATTTT. Translation: CASSPTGTGANQPQHF.